Below, 27 T cell receptor beta chains from the same sample are listed, as sequenced in a study of shared clonotypes between healthy human individuals. Method: immunoSEQ multiplex PCR; TCRdb's copy keeps in-frame clones and lacks some. Of about 1.5 million clones in the sample, around 98% were seen once. Sequencing was done on a sample of naive CD4+ T cells sorted from blood. The subset denotes: CD45RA+ positively selected. These receptors all stem from a man younger than 40 in good health.

The chain is built from TRBV5-4 and TRBJ1-3, with 7 bases lining up with TRBD1. The ends lost 4 bases at V and 2 bases at J; junction bases unmatched: 6. CDR1 and CDR2 from the germline V gene are SGHNT and YYREEE (reference sequence). This CDR3 has 15 amino acids. As DNA, the CDR3 is TGTGCCAGCAGCGCACAGGGGAGCGCTGGAAACACCATATATTTT. Amino acid sequence: CASSAQGSAGNTIYF.

The gene calls are TRBV28 and TRBJ1-2, with D perhaps matching TRBD1 (5 bases). The CDR3 covers 15 residues. Germline CDR1 MDHEN, CDR2 SYDVKM. The germline V and J ends were trimmed by 4 bases and 4 bases, with 16 bases remaining between them. The CDR3 reads CASSSPGQGGYGYTF. CDR3 nucleotides: TGTGCCAGCAGTTCCCCCGGGCAGGGAGGCTATGGCTACACCTTC.

This chain connects TRBV6-6 to TRBJ1-4; no definite D call. The germline V and J ends were trimmed by 6 bases and 8 bases, with 10 bases remaining between them. This CDR3 region has 12 residues. CDR1 is MNHNY, CDR2 SVGAGI, per germline (reference sequence). CDR3 sequence: CASSLTAEKLFF. DNA for the CDR3: TGTGCCAGCAGCTTAACAGCCGAAAAACTGTTTTTT.

The rearrangement joins TRBV7-2 to TRBJ2-3, with D hard to call. Trimming shortened V by 2 bases and J by 7 bases, and 10 bases separated the two germline ends. The CDR3 runs 13 residues. Germline CDR1 and CDR2: SGHTA and FQGNSA. CDR3 bases: TGTGCCAGCAGCTTAAGTCGGCGTTATACGCAGTATTTT. Translating it yields CASSLSRRYTQYF.

J is TRBJ2-3 and V is TRBV10-1; the D gene is possibly TRBD2 (6 bases). Germline CDR1 is WNHNN and CDR2 is SYGVQD (reference sequence). Trimming pared 2 bases from V and 6 bases from J, leaving 15 bases between. CDR3 length: 15 residues. The DNA for the CDR3 is TGCGCCAGCAGTGAGGTTATCGGGAGAGGGGATACGCAGTATTTT. Translation: CASSEVIGRGDTQYF.

The chain has TRBV19 and TRBJ1-1; TRBD1 is a possible D gene (6 bases). The ends were cut back, 6 bases at V and 0 bases at J, with 11 bases in the middle. This CDR3 has 14 residues. In germline, CDR1 is LNHDA, CDR2 SQIVND (reference sequence). Here the CDR3 DNA reads TGTGCCAGTAGCCGGGACAACCTGAACACTGAAGCTTTCTTT. It codes for CASSRDNLNTEAFF. The whole variable domain, remainder taken from reference TRBV19 and TRBJ1-1, is DGGITQSPKYLFRKEGQNVTLSCEQNLNHDAMYWYRQDPGQGLRLIYYSQIVNDFQKGDIAEGYSVSREKKESFPLTVTSAQKNPTAFYLCASSRDNLNTEAFFGQGTRLTVV.

This sequence joins TRBV7-2 and TRBJ1-1, with 9 bases lining up with TRBD1. Germline trimming cut 4 bases from V and 4 bases from J; bases unmatched to any gene: 7. There are 15 residues in the CDR3. Germline-derived CDR1 and CDR2 are SGHTA and FQGNSA. The CDR3 loop reads CASSSVQGAVTEAFF. CDR3 DNA: TGTGCCAGCAGCTCAGTACAGGGGGCGGTCACTGAAGCTTTCTTT.

This clone was detected once. This chain connects TRBV29-1 to TRBJ1-4, with 12 bases matching TRBD1. From germline, CDR1 is SQVTM and CDR2 ANQGSEA. CDR3 length: 15 amino acids. J lost 3 bases, V lost 4 bases, and 3 bases had no gene match. CDR3 sequence reads: CSVGDRGRANEKLFF. The CDR3, as DNA: TGCAGCGTTGGGGACAGGGGGCGCGCTAATGAAAAACTGTTTTTT. Full variable domain (missing parts from reference TRBV29-1 and TRBJ1-4): SAVISQKPSRDICQRGTSLTIQCQVDSQVTMMFWYRQQPGQSLTLIATANQGSEATYESGFVIDKFPISRPNLTFSTLTVSNMSPEDSSIYLCSVGDRGRANEKLFFGSGTQLSVL.

The chain combines TRBV5-6 with TRBJ2-2, with 11 nucleotides matching TRBD2. CDR3 length equals 16 residues. CDR1 SGHDT and CDR2 YYEEEE come from the germline V gene. The V and J ends lost 0 bases and 4 bases, in that order; junction bases with no gene match: 2. CDR3 in DNA: TGTGCCAGCAGCTTGGTTAGCGGGAGGGTCACCGGGGAGCTGTTTTTT. This translates into CASSLVSGRVTGELFF.

This chain uses TRBV11-1 with TRBJ2-1; the match to TRBD2 covers 11 bases. The CDR3 totals 15 residues. CDR1 is SGHAT, CDR2 FQDESV, per germline (reference sequence). Unmatched junction bases numbered 3, after V lost 5 bases and J lost 3 bases. The CDR3 reads CASSQGLADYNEQFF. For the CDR3, the DNA is TGTGCCAGCAGCCAGGGACTAGCGGACTACAATGAGCAGTTCTTC.

V usage is TRBV10-3 and J usage is TRBJ2-1, with 8 bases aligning to TRBD1. V shed 2 bases, J shed 6 bases, and the junction held 9 bases outside the gene matches. The CDR3 is 16 amino acids. Per germline, CDR1 ENHRY and CDR2 SYGVKD. DNA of the CDR3: TGTGCCATCAGTGAGCTCAGGGGGCTGTTGGGCAATGAGCAGTTCTTC. It translates to CAISELRGLLGNEQFF.

V gene TRBV4-2 combines with J gene TRBJ2-1; TRBD2 matches 8 bases. The ends lost 5 bases at V and 6 bases at J; junction bases unmatched: 12. The CDR3 sequence is 16 residues long. Germline V lookup: CDR1 LGHNA, CDR2 YNFKEQ. CDR3 loop: CASSEASGSAGNEQFF. The CDR3 DNA reads as TGTGCCAGCAGCGAAGCGAGCGGGAGTGCTGGCAATGAGCAGTTCTTC.

The CDR3 DNA is TGTGCCAGCAGTTTATCTCCCGGGGAGCTGTTTTTT. This sequence encodes CASSLSPGELFF. This rearrangement joins TRBV28 to TRBJ2-2; D gene unclear. The germline V gene has CDR1 MDHEN and CDR2 SYDVKM. V lost 1 base to trimming and J lost 6 bases, with 3 bases between them. CDR3 size: 12 residues.

The chain couples TRBV7-8 to TRBJ2-3, with TRBD2 matching over 9 bases. The CDR3 sequence is 16 residues long. The V segment lost 2 bases and the J segment 2 bases; nucleotides outside the gene matches: 5. From germline, CDR1 is SGHVS and CDR2 FQNEAQ. The CDR3 bases are TGTGCCAGCAGCTTAAGGCCTAGCGGGAACACAGATACGCAGTATTTT. Protein: CASSLRPSGNTDTQYF.

V usage is TRBV10-3 and J usage is TRBJ1-1; D gene unclear. V lost 3 bases and J 10 bases, leaving 24 bases between the germline ends. The CDR3 length is 16 residues. The germline V gene has CDR1 ENHRY and CDR2 SYGVKD. CDR3 protein: CAISDVTAGHQQGAFF. CDR3 coding DNA: TGTGCCATCAGTGACGTTACAGCCGGCCACCAACAAGGAGCTTTCTTT.

The chain combines TRBV28 with TRBJ2-3; D not resolved. Germline lookup yields CDR1 MDHEN and CDR2 SYDVKM. This CDR3 contains 12 residues. Trimming took 1 base from V and 11 from J, leaving 10 bases between them. CDR3 sequence reads: CASSLLYQRQYF. The CDR3 coding sequence is TGTGCCAGCAGTTTATTATATCAAAGGCAGTATTTT. Combining the CDR3 with reference TRBV28 and TRBJ2-3 gives the whole variable domain DVKVTQSSRYLVKRTGEKVFLECVQDMDHENMFWYRQDPGLGLRLIYFSYDVKMKEKGDIPEGYSVSREKKERFSLILESASTNQTSMYLCASSLLYQRQYFGPGTRLTVL.

In this sample, this clone turned up once. The gene calls are TRBV9 and TRBJ2-7; a weak D match, TRBD1 (5 bases). Germline-derived CDR1 and CDR2 are SGDLS and YYNGEE. CDR3 length equals 14 residues. V lost 3 bases to trimming and J lost 2 bases, with 12 bases between them. CDR3 sequence (DNA): TGTGCCAGCAGCGAGACTGACAGCACCTACGAGCAGTACTTC. Its protein is CASSETDSTYEQYF.

The DNA for the CDR3 is TGTGCCAGCCGGACCTCAGGATCGCAGGGCTACGAGCAGTACTTC. Protein sequence: CASRTSGSQGYEQYF. This rearrangement joins TRBV11-2 to TRBJ2-7; D is possibly TRBD1 (5 bases). Trimming cost V 8 bases and J 3 bases, with 20 bases left between them. Germline-derived CDR1 and CDR2 are SGHAT and FQNNGV. The CDR3 loop spans 15 amino acids.

The V gene is TRBV9, the J gene TRBJ2-3; D ambiguous. The germline gives CDR1 SGDLS, CDR2 YYNGEE. This CDR3 is built from 16 residues. V was clipped by 3 bases and J by 3 bases, with 17 bases between them. The CDR3 DNA reads TGTGCCAGCAGCGGTCACGGCCTAATTGGGACAGATACGCAGTATTTT. This translates into CASSGHGLIGTDTQYF.

This chain joins TRBV5-6 and TRBJ2-5; D possibly corresponds to TRBD1 (5 bases). Germline CDR1 is SGHDT and CDR2 is YYEEEE. The V gene lost 0 bases and the J gene lost 1 base, with 10 bases spanning the gap. The CDR3 contains 15 residues. CDR3: CASSLVRGSQETQYF. The CDR3 DNA follows: TGTGCCAGCAGCTTGGTAAGGGGATCCCAAGAGACCCAGTACTTC. Drawing the rest from reference TRBV5-6 and TRBJ2-5, the complete variable domain is DAGVTQSPTHLIKTRGQQVTLRCSPKSGHDTVSWYQQALGQGPQFIFQYYEEEERQRGNFPDRFSGHQFPNYSSELNVNALLLGDSALYLCASSLVRGSQETQYFGPGTRLLVL.

The chain joins TRBV28 to TRBJ1-3; D remains ambiguous. The germline V gene has CDR1 MDHEN and CDR2 SYDVKM. The CDR3 has 15 amino acids. V was trimmed by 3 bases and J by 0 bases, leaving 9 bases between them. This CDR3 is CASSLYSSSGNTIYF. CDR3 nucleotide sequence: TGTGCCAGCAGTTTGTACAGCAGCTCTGGAAACACCATATATTTT.

This clone showed up just once. The genes are TRBV18 and TRBJ1-2; 10 bases are shared with TRBD1. Germline lookup yields CDR1 KGHSH and CDR2 LQKENI. The V segment lost 4 bases and the J segment 4 bases; nucleotides outside the gene matches: 9. The CDR3 runs to 16 residues. This chain's CDR3 is CASSQSGTGEVYGYTF. The DNA of the CDR3 is TGTGCCAGCTCACAATCCGGGACAGGGGAGGTCTATGGCTACACCTTC.

The chain links TRBV7-2 to TRBJ2-5; 8 nucleotides line up with TRBD2. Germline CDR1 SGHTA, CDR2 FQGNSA. The CDR3 runs 16 residues. With 0 bases clipped from V and 5 bases from J, the junction kept 8 bases outside the gene matches. This CDR3 is CASSLALVAGWETQYF. CDR3 sequence (DNA): TGTGCCAGCAGCTTAGCGTTGGTAGCGGGATGGGAGACCCAGTACTTC.

This rearrangement joins TRBV18 to TRBJ2-7; 7 positions match TRBD2. V lost 3 bases, J lost 3 bases, and 11 bases stayed unmatched. Germline V gene lookup returns CDR1 KGHSH and CDR2 LQKENI. The CDR3 has 16 residues. The CDR3 reads CASSPIPGPGGYEQYF. The DNA for the CDR3 is TGTGCCAGCTCACCGATACCGGGGCCGGGGGGCTACGAGCAGTACTTC.

DNA for the CDR3: TGCAGCGTTGAATTCGGGACGGCTGGAAACACCATATATTTT. This translates into CSVEFGTAGNTIYF. The chain is built from TRBV29-1 and TRBJ1-3; possible D gene TRBD1, 5 bases. V dropped 2 bases and J dropped 2 bases, with 10 bases sitting between them. Germline loops: CDR1 SQVTM, CDR2 ANQGSEA. The CDR3 is made up of 14 amino acids.

The CDR3 region is CASSFPGGLPQYF. As DNA, the CDR3 is TGTGCCAGCAGTTTCCCGGGAGGGTTGCCCCAGTACTTC. The chain recombines TRBV6-5 with TRBJ2-5; 8 bases are shared with TRBD2. The V gene's germline CDR1 is MNHEY and CDR2 SVGAGI. The trim removed 4 bases at V and 9 bases at J, leaving 7 bases unmatched. This CDR3 is 13 amino acids long.

The chain is built from TRBV5-1 and TRBJ2-2; TRBD1 matches 10 bases. The junction had 13 bases not matched to a gene; V was cut back by 2 bases and J by 6 bases. Germline values: CDR1 SGHRS, CDR2 YFSETQ. CDR3 size: 18 residues. CDR3 residues: CASSFPGTGEILSGELFF. The CDR3, as DNA: TGCGCCAGCAGCTTCCCAGGGACAGGGGAGATATTGTCCGGGGAGCTGTTTTTT.